This entry is about one T cell receptor beta chain. The antigen remains undetermined. This entry belongs to a study of T-cell memory formation after mild COVID-19. Overall study results and limits: Later expanders leaned CD4+, whereas day 15 to 85 contracting clones were balanced CD4/CD8.

Trimming stripped 9 bases from V and 3 bases from J, with 15 bases between. CDR3 length equals 14 residues. TCRdb processed the 5' RACE reads anew with MiXCR; each CDR3 protein has one entry. The sample includes a few hundred thousand distinct CDR3 sequences, 13% to 15% of them seen just once. Sequenced: PBMCs or a T cell subset sorted from them (not recorded which). This clonotype originated in a man younger than 35 who had mild COVID-19 (a few samples of this study predate the infection). Cell type and time point are not known. The chain carries TRBV23-1 and TRBJ1-5; D might be TRBD1 (5 bases). TRBV23-1 belongs to the ORF category, with a function that is uncertain. Here the CDR3 DNA reads TGCGCCAGACCCTCCCGGGGGGACAATCAGCCCCAGCATTTT. Translated: CARPSRGDNQPQHF.